The sample holds a few counts of the clone carrying this T cell receptor (beta chain). Its target is not known. Data came from immunoSEQ multiplex PCR; TCRdb stores just in-frame clones and leaves some out. The sample shows about 27,000 clones, about 92% of them seen only once. The CDR3 is made up of 15 amino acids. Germline V gene lookup returns CDR1 SGHDN and CDR2 FVKESK. Trimming left V 3 bases short and J 0 bases short, with 11 bases between. This sample stems from a study of T cell responses to AZD1222 COVID-19 vaccine. Study-wide points: Only 6 or 7 AZD1222 recipients tested seropositive at baseline. Reports say nearly half of spike-specific TCRs go after unmutated variant regions.

The genes are TRBV14 and TRBJ1-1; a possible D gene is TRBD1 (5 bases). This clonotype was obtained from an adult who received the AZD1222 COVID-19 vaccine. This material consisted of peripheral blood, taken 28 days after the second AZD1222 dose. DNA for the CDR3: TGTGCCAGCAGCCATGCTCGACAGTTGAACACTGAAGCTTTCTTT. Amino acid sequence: CASSHARQLNTEAFF.